One sample yielded the 19 T cell receptor beta chains listed below, sequenced in a study of T cell responses to AZD1222 COVID-19 vaccine. TCRdb's table, derived via immunoSEQ multiplex PCR, lists solely in-frame clones and lacks some. The table includes about 100,000 clones, 80% to 85% detected once. The sequencing used peripheral blood, collected on day 0 of AZD1222 vaccination. These receptors were collected from an adult in good health.

This chain joins TRBV14 and TRBJ1-2; the match to TRBD1 covers 10 bases. Germline-derived CDR1 and CDR2 are SGHDN and FVKESK. The CDR3 loop spans 15 amino acids. Unmatched junction bases numbered 6, after V lost 1 base and J lost 7 bases. The CDR3: CASSQGDRGSLGYTF. The CDR3 DNA is TGTGCCAGCAGCCAAGGGGACAGGGGATCTCTTGGCTACACCTTC.

The rearrangement joins TRBV12-3 or TRBV12-4 to TRBJ2-2; no clear D. The CDR3 is made up of 13 amino acids. V was shortened by 5 bases and J by 6 bases, with 10 bases between the two germline ends. The CDR3 DNA reads TGTGCCAGCAGTCCCACCCGGGCCGGGGAGCTGTTTTTT. Its translation: CASSPTRAGELFF.

V and J are TRBV5-6 and TRBJ2-7; D is undetermined. Germline V CDR1 and CDR2: SGHDT, YYEEEE. V shed 2 bases and J shed 5 bases, with 11 bases lying between them. The CDR3 consists of 13 residues. The CDR3 nucleotides are TGTGCCAGCAGCTTACCGCCCATCAACGAGCAGTACTTC. Protein: CASSLPPINEQYF.

This rearrangement joins TRBV9 to TRBJ1-3; D is unresolved. The CDR3 is made up of 15 amino acids. Germline V gene lookup returns CDR1 SGDLS and CDR2 YYNGEE. V was cut by 2 bases and J by 4 bases, with 13 bases left in between. The DNA for the CDR3 is TGTGCCAGCAGCGTCCGAGGGTCTGAGGGAAACACCATATATTTT. It is translated as CASSVRGSEGNTIYF.

This clone appeared once. The V gene is TRBV24-1, the J gene TRBJ2-1; D is perhaps TRBD1 (5 bases). Trimming pared 4 bases from V and 5 bases from J, leaving 14 bases between. Germline loops: CDR1 KGHDR, CDR2 SFDVKD. The CDR3 is made up of 15 amino acids. CDR3: CATSEGQLFNNEQFF. The CDR3 DNA reads TGTGCCACCAGTGAAGGACAATTGTTTAACAATGAGCAGTTCTTC.

This chain's CDR3 is CASSLEVRTGELFF. CDR3 sequence (DNA): TGTGCCAGCAGCTTAGAGGTCCGTACCGGGGAGCTGTTTTTT. The rearrangement joins TRBV7-2 to TRBJ2-2; no definite D call. Germline V gene data show CDR1 as SGHTA and CDR2 as FQGNSA. The germline V and J ends were trimmed by 1 base and 5 bases, with 8 bases remaining between them. The length of the CDR3 is 14 residues.

This clone has just one count. The rearrangement joins TRBV28 to TRBJ2-7; unclear D gene. V was shortened by 3 bases and J by 7 bases, with 4 bases between the two germline ends. The CDR3 extends over 10 amino acids. Germline V gene sequence: CDR1 MDHEN, CDR2 SYDVKM. Here the CDR3 DNA reads TGTGCCAGCAGTTTGGATGAGCAGTACTTC. Its protein product is CASSLDEQYF.

The chain is built from TRBV28 and TRBJ1-2; weak D call: TRBD1 (5 bases). The CDR3 sequence is 16 residues long. With 1 base removed from V and 4 bases from J, the gap between germline ends came to 16 bases. Germline-derived CDR1 and CDR2 are MDHEN and SYDVKM. Written as DNA, the CDR3 is TGTGCCAGCAGTTTATCGTTAGTAGGGCAGGGCTATGGCTACACCTTC. Its translation is CASSLSLVGQGYGYTF.

This chain uses TRBV6-2 or TRBV6-3 with TRBJ2-7; 8 bases map to TRBD2. The CDR3 runs 14 residues. Per the germline V gene, CDR1 is MNHEY and CDR2 is SVGEGT. V was clipped by 5 bases and J by 0 bases; unmatched bases: 3. CDR3 DNA: TGTGCCAGCAGTAGCGGGAGTCTCTCCTACGAGCAGTACTTC. Translating it yields CASSSGSLSYEQYF.

The chain recombines TRBV2 with TRBJ1-2; the match to TRBD1 covers 9 bases. V shed 8 bases, J shed 7 bases, and the junction held 8 bases outside the gene matches. Germline-derived CDR1 and CDR2 are SNHLY and FYNNEI. The CDR3 loop spans 13 amino acids. The CDR3 reads CASGTGTSLGYTF. CDR3 nucleotides: TGTGCCAGCGGGACAGGGACCTCGCTTGGCTACACCTTC.

This clone was picked up one time. The gene calls are TRBV2 and TRBJ1-2; D uncertain. Per the germline V gene, CDR1 is SNHLY and CDR2 is FYNNEI. CDR3 length: 14 amino acids. Trimming shortened V by 8 bases and J by 0 bases, and 13 bases separated the two germline ends. CDR3: CASELQPANYGYTF. The CDR3 DNA sequence: TGTGCCAGCGAGTTGCAGCCAGCTAACTATGGCTACACCTTC.

This clone appeared a single time. The V call is TRBV18, the J call TRBJ1-4; D remains ambiguous. CDR1 is KGHSH, CDR2 LQKENI, per germline. The CDR3 has 16 residues. V lost 1 base and J lost 7, with 16 bases in between. As DNA, the CDR3 is TGTGCCAGCTCACCACTAAACAGTCACCTCGGTGAAAAACTGTTTTTT. This translates into CASSPLNSHLGEKLFF.

This chain's CDR3 is CASSQVGGRGLGEKLFF. Here the CDR3 DNA reads TGCGCCAGCAGCCAAGTAGGTGGCAGGGGCTTGGGGGAAAAACTGTTTTTT. The V and J genes are TRBV4-1 and TRBJ1-4; maybe TRBD1 (6 bases). This CDR3 region has 17 residues. Deletions cut 1 base from V and 8 bases from J, with 20 bases between. In germline, CDR1 is MGHRA, CDR2 YSYEKL.

This chain uses TRBV5-6 with TRBJ1-4, with D unclear. This CDR3 has 13 amino acids. Germline CDR1 SGHDT, CDR2 YYEEEE. V lost 5 bases, J lost 7 bases, and 12 bases lay in between. DNA for the CDR3: TGTGCCAGCAGGTCGTCTCTCGGTGAAAAACTGTTTTTT. Translation gives CASRSSLGEKLFF.

This chain joins TRBV7-8 and TRBJ2-7; the D is unclear. The V end lost 1 base, the J end lost 2 bases, and 6 bases lay between the germline ends. The germline V gene encodes CDR1 SGHVS and CDR2 FQNEAQ. There are 13 residues in the CDR3. The CDR3: CASSLDTAYEQYV. CDR3 bases: TGTGCCAGCAGCTTAGACACCGCCTACGAGCAGTACGTC.

This sequence joins TRBV28 and TRBJ2-2; no definite D call. Trimming left V 5 bases short and J 0 bases short, with 13 bases between. Germline CDR1 MDHEN, CDR2 SYDVKM. The CDR3 consists of 16 residues. CDR3 sequence: CASSPTRPANTGELFF. The CDR3 region has the DNA TGTGCCAGCAGTCCAACCCGACCGGCGAACACCGGGGAGCTGTTTTTT. Variable domain in full (rest from reference TRBV28 and TRBJ2-2): DVKVTQSSRYLVKRTGEKVFLECVQDMDHENMFWYRQDPGLGLRLIYFSYDVKMKEKGDIPEGYSVSREKKERFSLILESASTNQTSMYLCASSPTRPANTGELFFGEGSRLTVL.

The chain carries TRBV6-5 and TRBJ1-3; D is possibly TRBD1 (5 bases). Trimming left V 6 bases short and J 4 bases short, with 10 bases between. CDR1 is MNHEY and CDR2 is SVGAGI in the germline V gene. The length of the CDR3 is 13 residues. CDR3 nucleotide sequence: TGTGCCAGCAGCCGGGACGGGGGAAACACCATATATTTT. Protein: CASSRDGGNTIYF.

The chain has TRBV5-1 and TRBJ1-1; D not resolved. Per the germline V gene, CDR1 is SGHRS and CDR2 is YFSETQ. With 1 base removed from V and 4 bases from J, the gap between germline ends came to 8 bases. There are 13 residues in the CDR3. The CDR3 loop reads CASSLQVRTEAFF. Written as DNA, the CDR3 is TGCGCCAGCAGCTTGCAGGTGCGCACTGAAGCTTTCTTT. The full variable domain, completed using reference TRBV5-1 and TRBJ1-1, is KAGVTQTPRYLIKTRGQQVTLSCSPISGHRSVSWYQQTPGQGLQFLFEYFSETQRNKGNFPGRFSGRQFSNSRSEMNVSTLELGDSALYLCASSLQVRTEAFFGQGTRLTVV.

The chain joins TRBV23-1 to TRBJ1-6; D unresolved. TRBV23-1 is treated as an ORF (open reading frame) with a function not yet certain. There are 17 residues in the CDR3. The V and J ends lost 6 bases and 3 bases respectively, with 18 bases between them. CDR3 sequence: CASSHKPHALYNSPLHF. For the CDR3, the DNA is TGCGCCAGCAGCCACAAGCCCCACGCCCTCTATAATTCACCCCTCCACTTT.